The source of this T cell receptor (beta chain) is a study of cytotoxic CD8 clonotypes in ibrutinib-treated CLL. CDR3 length equals 13 residues. From germline, CDR1 is MNHNS and CDR2 SASEGT. Germline trimming cut 6 bases from V and 5 bases from J; bases unmatched to any gene: 6. Only in-frame clones appear in the TCRdb table, and some are missing; sequencing was by immunoSEQ multiplex PCR. The data hold some 200,000 clones, with roughly 65% observed a single time. The chain has TRBV6-1 and TRBJ2-7, with 8 bases that match TRBD1. The sample here was PBMCs, taken after 12 months of ibrutinib treatment. The TCR sequence derives from a human donor with chronic lymphocytic leukemia. CDR3 in DNA: TGTGCCAGCAGAGGACAGGGAAGGCACGAGCAGTACTTC. It specifies CASRGQGRHEQYF.